This entry features one T cell receptor beta chain sequence. Its antigen is undetermined. The sample comes from a study of radiotherapy plus CTLA-4 blockade in lung cancer. Study conclusions and caveats: Interferon-beta and early blood T cell clone dynamics reportedly predicted response best.

Alongside CTLA-4 blockade with ipilimumab, patients with chemo-refractory metastatic non-small-cell lung cancer received focal radiation. Data came from immunoSEQ multiplex PCR; TCRdb stores just in-frame clones and leaves some out. The sample includes about 85,000 clones, more than 75% seen only once; the top ten take 2% to 2.5%. The V segment lost 6 bases and the J segment 3 bases; nucleotides outside the gene matches: 3. The CDR3 runs to 12 residues. The germline V gene encodes CDR1 SQVTM and CDR2 ANQGSEA. The sequence was collected from a human donor with non-small cell lung cancer who had a partial response to radiotherapy plus ipilimumab. The sequencing used peripheral blood, collected from a patient treated with radiotherapy plus ipilimumab. The V call is TRBV29-1, the J call TRBJ1-2, with TRBD1 matching over 8 bases. The CDR3 nucleotides read TGCAGCGTCGGACAGGGCTACTATGGCTACACCTTC. Amino acid sequence: CSVGQGYYGYTF.